A single sample gave rise to the 3 T cell receptor beta chains below, sequenced in a study of cytomegalovirus exposure and HLA in healthy donors. The study ran its PCR with 60 Vbeta and 13 Jbeta primers. The method was immunoSEQ multiplex PCR; TCRdb's version includes in-frame clones alone and lacks a portion of them. The sample includes approximately 97,000 clones, about 79% of them seen just once. Sequencing input: PBMCs. The receptor source for this set is a male donor in good health and CMV-seropositive.

This clone has more than one count but fewer than ten. The genes are TRBV6-5 and TRBJ1-2; D may be TRBD1 (6 bases). CDR3 size: 14 residues. Germline lookup yields CDR1 MNHEY and CDR2 SVGAGI. Trimming left V 3 bases short and J 4 bases short, with 12 bases between. As DNA, the CDR3 is TGTGCCAGCAGTTATTTATCCAGGGGCTATGGCTACACCTTC. This codes for CASSYLSRGYGYTF.

The J gene is TRBJ1-1, the V gene TRBV5-8; D gene ambiguous. V dropped 1 base and J dropped 0 bases, with 10 bases sitting between them. Germline lookup yields CDR1 SGHTS and CDR2 YDEGEE. The CDR3 extends over 15 amino acids. DNA for the CDR3: TGTGCCAGCAGCTTGAACCCAGTATTGAACACTGAAGCTTTCTTT. Amino acids: CASSLNPVLNTEAFF.

This chain uses TRBV25-1 with TRBJ1-2; D is possibly TRBD1 (6 bases). CDR3 length: 18 amino acids. Trimming removed 3 bases from V and 0 bases from J, with 20 bases in between. CDR1 and CDR2 (germline): MGHDK, SYGVNS. Here the CDR3 DNA reads TGTGCCAGCAGTGACGTGACAGGCCTGAACCCTACTAACTATGGCTACACCTTC. As protein: CASSDVTGLNPTNYGYTF.